This T cell receptor beta chain was identified during a study of T cell responses to AZD1222 COVID-19 vaccine. Study observations and caveats: Repertoire sampling happened only post peak T cell response. Only six or seven AZD1222 recipients tested seropositive at baseline. Regions 160-218 and 743-854 dominated among vaccine-associated CD4 TCRs spanning spike. Of spike-specific TCRs, nearly half reportedly target regions left unmutated in variants.

Method: immunoSEQ multiplex PCR; TCRdb's copy keeps in-frame clones and lacks some. The sample contains about 150,000 clones, about 80% of which appear only once. Turning to this clone: Its antigen remains unknown.

The germline gives CDR1 MDHEN, CDR2 SYDVKM. The CDR3 totals 14 residues. Losses at the gene ends were 5 bases for V and 7 bases for J; bases not matched to a gene: 5. Material: peripheral blood, obtained on day 0 of AZD1222 vaccination. The TCR sequence derives from an adult in good health. V is TRBV28 and J is TRBJ1-4, with TRBD1 matching over 9 bases. The CDR3 DNA reads TGTGCCAGCAGTGGACAGGGGAGCGGTGAAAAACTGTTTTTT. This codes for CASSGQGSGEKLFF. Full variable domain (rest looked up from reference TRBV28 and TRBJ1-4): DVKVTQSSRYLVKRTGEKVFLECVQDMDHENMFWYRQDPGLGLRLIYFSYDVKMKEKGDIPEGYSVSREKKERFSLILESASTNQTSMYLCASSGQGSGEKLFFGSGTQLSVL.